The 31 T cell receptor beta chains presented below share a single source sample, sequenced in a study of immune characterization of retroperitoneal liposarcoma. TCRdb processed the PCR reads anew with MiXCR; each CDR3 protein has one entry. The sample lists around 10,000 distinct CDR3 sequences; over 20% were seen once. The specimen sequenced was blood. The source is a female donor with retroperitoneal liposarcoma.

In nucleotides, the CDR3 is TGTGCCATCTCGGGAACAGCCTCCTACAATGAGCAGTTCTTC. Translating it yields CAISGTASYNEQFF. The V and J genes are TRBV10-3 and TRBJ2-1, with D perhaps matching TRBD2 (5 bases). CDR3 size: 14 residues. Trimming stripped 8 bases from V and 0 bases from J, with 11 bases between. Germline V gene data show CDR1 as ENHRY and CDR2 as SYGVKD.

This clonotype was picked up a small number of times. The chain joins TRBV11-3 to TRBJ2-5; TRBD2 aligns across 11 bases. The V gene end was trimmed by 4 bases and the J gene end by 9 bases; junction bases not matched to a gene: 7. The CDR3 runs to 14 residues. The germline V gene has CDR1 SGHNT and CDR2 YENEEA. Here the CDR3 reads CASSSMGLAAAQYF. The CDR3 DNA reads as TGTGCCAGCAGCTCCATGGGACTAGCGGCCGCCCAGTACTTC.

A few counts support this clonotype. The V gene is TRBV24-1, the J gene TRBJ2-5, with TRBD1 as a possible D gene (6 bases). The CDR3 contains 16 residues. V lost 4 bases to trimming and J lost 5 bases, with 19 bases between them. Germline-derived CDR1 and CDR2 are KGHDR and SFDVKD. CDR3 residues: CATSETTDGRGETQYF. The CDR3 nucleotides are TGTGCCACCAGTGAGACGACCGACGGCAGGGGCGAGACCCAGTACTTC.

The V call is TRBV7-2, the J call TRBJ2-5; D unresolved. V was shortened by 4 bases and J by 2 bases, with 11 bases between the two germline ends. This CDR3 comprises 14 residues. CDR1 is SGHTA and CDR2 is FQGNSA in the germline V gene. The CDR3 region is CASSSGRKQETQYF. The CDR3 DNA reads TGTGCCAGCAGCTCCGGACGGAAACAAGAGACCCAGTACTTC.

The chain links TRBV9 to TRBJ2-1; 7 nucleotides agree with TRBD2. V lost 0 bases to trimming and J lost 8 bases; unmatched junction nucleotides: 11. From germline, CDR1 is SGDLS and CDR2 YYNGEE. The CDR3 totals 16 residues. In DNA, the CDR3 is TGTGCCAGCAGCGTAGAAGGGACCGCTGGGGGGGATGAGCAGTTCTTC. Translating it yields CASSVEGTAGGDEQFF.

There are many counts of this clonotype. J is TRBJ2-4 and V is TRBV6-2 or TRBV6-3; 14 nucleotides agree with TRBD2. Germline trimming cut 2 bases from V and 3 bases from J; bases unmatched to any gene: 12. In germline, CDR1 is MNHEY, CDR2 SVGEGT. This CDR3 contains 20 residues. The CDR3 bases are TGTGCCAGCAGTTACAGAGAGGGACTAGCGGGAGTGGAGGACAAAAACATTCAGTACTTC. It codes for CASSYREGLAGVEDKNIQYF.

This clonotype has just a few counts. The chain couples TRBV6-1 to TRBJ2-5, with 8 positions matching TRBD2. Losses at the gene ends were 1 base for V and 5 bases for J; bases not matched to a gene: 6. The CDR3 sequence is 15 residues long. Germline V CDR1 and CDR2: MNHNS, SASEGT. CDR3 region: CASSEGEREIETQYF. Written as DNA, the CDR3 is TGTGCCAGCAGTGAAGGAGAGCGGGAGATCGAGACCCAGTACTTC.

Judged by abundance, this clonotype is medium-sized (0.01 to 0.1%). The V and J genes are TRBV11-2 and TRBJ2-5; TRBD2 aligns across 7 bases. With 3 bases clipped from V and 14 bases from J, the junction kept 15 bases outside the gene matches. Germline lookup yields CDR1 SGHAT and CDR2 FQNNGV. The CDR3 has 14 residues. This CDR3 reads CASSFRGARETPYF. The CDR3 DNA follows: TGTGCCAGCAGCTTTCGAGGGGCGCGGGAGACCCCCTACTTC.

V gene TRBV9 combines with J gene TRBJ2-1, with D unclear. The CDR3 has 13 residues. Deletions cut 0 bases from V and 3 bases from J, with 4 bases between. Germline CDR1 is SGDLS and CDR2 is YYNGEE. CDR3 sequence: CASSVGHYNEQFF. For the CDR3, the DNA is TGTGCCAGCAGCGTAGGACACTACAATGAGCAGTTCTTC.

This clonotype is classed as medium-sized. The rearrangement links TRBV6-5 to TRBJ2-3, with 8 bases fitting TRBD1. The CDR3 covers 15 residues. Looked up from germline, CDR1 is MNHEY and CDR2 is SVGAGI. Trimming took 2 bases from V and 1 from J; bases not matched to a gene: 2. The CDR3 nucleotides are TGTGCCAGCAGTTACGGCAGGGGGCGCACAGATACGCAGTATTTT. It specifies CASSYGRGRTDTQYF.

The chain links TRBV5-4 to TRBJ2-1; possible D gene TRBD1, 6 bases. This CDR3 comprises 16 residues. V lost 2 bases to trimming and J lost 1 base, with 13 bases between them. Per germline, CDR1 SGHNT and CDR2 YYREEE (reference sequence). CDR3 protein: CASSFPATGSYNEQFF. CDR3 sequence (DNA): TGTGCCAGCAGCTTCCCCGCGACAGGTTCCTACAATGAGCAGTTCTTC.

The table lists this clonotype with a few counts. The gene calls are TRBV27 and TRBJ2-3, with no clear D. Between the trimmed V and J ends, which lost 2 bases and 0 bases, there was a span of 9 bases. Germline values: CDR1 MNHEY, CDR2 SMNVEV (reference sequence). The CDR3 consists of 15 residues. In DNA form, the CDR3 reads TGTGCCAGCAGTTTAGGCTCTGCCAGCACAGATACGCAGTATTTT. It specifies CASSLGSASTDTQYF.

This clonotype is medium-sized in the sample. The rearrangement links TRBV6-6 to TRBJ2-1; D might be TRBD2 (6 bases). V lost 6 bases, J lost 8 bases, and 14 bases lay in between. The germline gives CDR1 MNHNY, CDR2 SVGAGI (reference sequence). The CDR3 is made up of 13 amino acids. Here the CDR3 reads CASRREYRYEQFF. For the CDR3, the DNA is TGTGCCAGCAGACGGGAGTATCGCTATGAGCAGTTCTTC.

A few counts support this clonotype. The gene calls are TRBV7-2 and TRBJ2-3; 14 nucleotides agree with TRBD2. The V gene's germline CDR1 is SGHTA and CDR2 FQGNSA. CDR3 length equals 18 residues. V lost 5 bases to trimming and J lost 5 bases; unmatched junction nucleotides: 12. CDR3 sequence: CASSPSHPGLAGGDTQYF. The CDR3 DNA reads as TGTGCCAGCAGCCCTAGCCACCCCGGACTAGCGGGAGGAGATACGCAGTATTTT. Together with reference TRBV7-2 and TRBJ2-3, the CDR3 gives the full variable domain: GAGVSQSPSNKVTEKGKDVELRCDPISGHTALYWYRQSLGQGLEFLIYFQGNSAPDKSGLPSDRFSAERTGGSVSTLTIQRTQQEDSAVYLCASSPSHPGLAGGDTQYFGPGTRLTVL.

On this clonotype: It may be a read error: a sequence one base away is much more abundant. V and J are TRBV7-4 and TRBJ2-1, with 12 bases identical to TRBD2. Trimming took 5 bases from V and 10 from J; bases not matched to a gene: 12. Germline V lookup: CDR1 SGHVT, CDR2 SQSDAQ. The CDR3 is 16 residues long. Here the CDR3 DNA reads TGTGCCAGCAGCATTTCGCTGACTAGCGGGAGTTACGAGCAGTTCTTC. As protein: CASSISLTSGSYEQFF. Based on the CDR3 plus reference TRBV7-4 and TRBJ2-1, the full variable domain is GAGVSQSPRYKVAKRGRDVALRCDSISGHVTLYWYRQTLGQGSEVLTYSQSDAQRDKSGRPSGRFSAERPERSVSTLKIQRTEQGDSAVYLCASSISLTSGSYEQFFGPGTRLTVL.

The genes are TRBV18 and TRBJ2-1; TRBD2 aligns across 9 bases. Looked up from germline, CDR1 is KGHSH and CDR2 is LQKENI. The CDR3 runs 15 residues. With 2 bases clipped from V and 7 bases from J, the junction kept 6 bases outside the gene matches. CDR3 amino acids: CASSPEWLAGNEQFF. In nucleotides, the CDR3 is TGTGCCAGCTCACCAGAATGGCTAGCGGGAAATGAGCAGTTCTTC.

This clonotype counts as medium-sized. The rearrangement uses TRBV6-1 and TRBJ2-5; D tentatively fits TRBD1 or TRBD2 (6 bases each). The end of the DNA is better explained by TRBJ2-7, so the J call may be wrong. The germline V gene encodes CDR1 MNHNS and CDR2 SASEGT. The length of the CDR3 is 12 residues. DNA for the CDR3: TGTGCCAGCATGGGGGGCGCCTACGAGCAGTACTTC. Its translation: CASMGGAYEQYF.

This clonotype was observed at least ten times. The rearrangement joins TRBV11-3 to TRBJ2-2; a weak D match, TRBD1 (6 bases). The CDR3 length is 15 residues. CDR1 is SGHNT and CDR2 is YENEEA in the germline V gene. V lost 3 bases, J lost 0 bases, and 8 bases lay in between. The CDR3 DNA is TGTGCCAGCAGCTTCAGGGGATCGAACACCGGGGAGCTGTTTTTT. As protein: CASSFRGSNTGELFF.

Relative to its sample, this clonotype is medium-sized. V is TRBV6-4 and J is TRBJ2-1; unclear D gene. V lost 6 bases, J lost 0 bases, and 12 bases lay in between. Germline assignment: CDR1 MRHNA and CDR2 SNTAGT. This CDR3 is 15 amino acids long. As DNA, the CDR3 is TGTGCCAGCAGCCTTAGCCCGGGCTCCTACAATGAGCAGTTCTTC. Its protein is CASSLSPGSYNEQFF.

This clonotype was seen at least ten times. V usage is TRBV11-2 and J usage is TRBJ1-2; 7 positions match TRBD1. Germline V lookup: CDR1 SGHAT, CDR2 FQNNGV. With V trimmed by 5 bases and J by 3 bases, 3 bases remained unmatched. The CDR3 contains 13 residues. CDR3: CASSPDRDYGYTF. In nucleotides, the CDR3 is TGTGCCAGCAGCCCTGACAGGGACTATGGCTACACCTTC.

This clonotype was seen a handful of times. The J gene is TRBJ2-7, the V gene TRBV6-1; possibly TRBD1 for D (7 bases). CDR1 and CDR2 (germline): MNHNS, SASEGT. The germline V and J ends were trimmed by 4 bases and 3 bases, with 10 bases remaining between them. The CDR3 contains 13 residues. In nucleotides, the CDR3 is TGTGCCAGCAGTGCCCAGGGGGGCTACGAGCAGTACTTC. This encodes CASSAQGGYEQYF.

The sample holds a few counts of this clonotype. The J gene is TRBJ2-3, the V gene TRBV7-6; D not resolved. CDR3 size: 13 residues. The germline gives CDR1 SGHVS, CDR2 FNYEAQ. Between the trimmed V and J ends, which lost 5 bases and 2 bases, there was a span of 8 bases. CDR3 sequence: CASSGYVTDTQYF. For the CDR3, the DNA is TGTGCCAGCAGCGGGTACGTCACAGATACGCAGTATTTT.

The CDR3 region has the DNA TGCGCCAGCGGGCCGGATGAGCAGTTCTTC. Amino acid sequence: CASGPDEQFF. The chain uses TRBV23-1 and TRBJ2-1; no firm D call. TRBV23-1 is filed as an ORF, its function uncertain. Trimming shortened V by 8 bases and J by 8 bases, and 7 bases separated the two germline ends. The CDR3 length is 10 residues.

The chain recombines TRBV7-6 with TRBJ2-7; a possible D gene is TRBD1 (6 bases). Between the trimmed V and J ends, which lost 5 bases and 0 bases, there was a span of 8 bases. The CDR3 spans 13 residues. The germline V gene has CDR1 SGHVS and CDR2 FNYEAQ. DNA for the CDR3: TGTGCCAGCAGCAGGACAGCCTCCTACGAGCAGTACTTC. It is translated as CASSRTASYEQYF.

This clonotype was recorded a few times. This chain links TRBV5-1 with TRBJ2-1; 16 nucleotides line up with TRBD2. V lost 4 bases, J lost 7 bases, and 2 bases stayed unmatched. Germline V lookup: CDR1 SGHRS, CDR2 YFSETQ. The CDR3 is made up of 15 amino acids. CDR3: CASSRGLAGGNEQFF. The CDR3 region has the DNA TGCGCCAGCAGCCGGGGACTAGCGGGAGGGAATGAGCAGTTCTTC. The whole variable domain, remainder taken from reference TRBV5-1 and TRBJ2-1, is KAGVTQTPRYLIKTRGQQVTLSCSPISGHRSVSWYQQTPGQGLQFLFEYFSETQRNKGNFPGRFSGRQFSNSRSEMNVSTLELGDSALYLCASSRGLAGGNEQFFGPGTRLTVL.

The CDR3 DNA reads TGTGCCAGCAGTTCTTCTTCCGGAAGCAATGAGCAGTTCTTC. Its protein is CASSSSSGSNEQFF. The chain links TRBV6-6 to TRBJ2-1; no reliable D call. Trimming shortened V by 4 bases and J by 6 bases, and 13 bases separated the two germline ends. The germline V gene has CDR1 MNHNY and CDR2 SVGAGI (reference sequence). The CDR3 length is 14 residues.

This clonotype is labeled as medium-sized. The rearrangement links TRBV12-3 or TRBV12-4 to TRBJ2-5; D is unresolved. The CDR3 has 14 amino acids. V lost 1 base and J lost 4, with 10 bases in between. The CDR3 is CASSLGALGETQYF. The CDR3 DNA follows: TGTGCCAGCAGTTTAGGCGCCCTGGGAGAGACCCAGTACTTC.

Judged by abundance, this clonotype is medium-sized. The chain's CDR3 is CASSEDSSGANVLTF. CDR3 sequence (DNA): TGTGCCAGCAGTGAAGACAGCTCTGGGGCCAACGTCCTGACTTTC. This sequence joins TRBV6-1 and TRBJ2-6; D call uncertain. Looked up from germline, CDR1 is MNHNS and CDR2 is SASEGT. The length of the CDR3 is 15 residues. Trimming shortened V by 1 base and J by 0 bases, and 4 bases separated the two germline ends.

The chain carries TRBV18 and TRBJ2-7; D is unclear. The CDR3 is made up of 13 amino acids. The germline V gene encodes CDR1 KGHSH and CDR2 LQKENI. V was trimmed by 2 bases and J by 6 bases, leaving 11 bases between them. This chain's CDR3 is CASSPIPWAEQYF. CDR3 coding DNA: TGTGCCAGCTCACCAATCCCCTGGGCCGAGCAGTACTTC.

The rearrangement uses TRBV27 and TRBJ2-5, with 8 bases identical to TRBD1. The J call may be wrong; the DNA end is better matched by TRBJ2-7. The germline gives CDR1 MNHEY, CDR2 SMNVEV (reference sequence). This CDR3 is 16 amino acids long. In nucleotides, the CDR3 is TGTGCCAGCAGTTCTAAGACCGGGACAGGTTCCTACGAGCAGTACTTC. This translates into CASSSKTGTGSYEQYF.

The gene calls are TRBV11-3 and TRBJ1-2; tentative D call: TRBD1 (5 bases). The V gene's germline CDR1 is SGHNT and CDR2 YENEEA. Deletions cut 3 bases from V and 6 bases from J, with 8 bases between. This CDR3 comprises 12 residues. The CDR3 reads CASSLGPDGYTF. DNA of the CDR3: TGTGCCAGCAGCTTGGGACCAGATGGCTACACCTTC.